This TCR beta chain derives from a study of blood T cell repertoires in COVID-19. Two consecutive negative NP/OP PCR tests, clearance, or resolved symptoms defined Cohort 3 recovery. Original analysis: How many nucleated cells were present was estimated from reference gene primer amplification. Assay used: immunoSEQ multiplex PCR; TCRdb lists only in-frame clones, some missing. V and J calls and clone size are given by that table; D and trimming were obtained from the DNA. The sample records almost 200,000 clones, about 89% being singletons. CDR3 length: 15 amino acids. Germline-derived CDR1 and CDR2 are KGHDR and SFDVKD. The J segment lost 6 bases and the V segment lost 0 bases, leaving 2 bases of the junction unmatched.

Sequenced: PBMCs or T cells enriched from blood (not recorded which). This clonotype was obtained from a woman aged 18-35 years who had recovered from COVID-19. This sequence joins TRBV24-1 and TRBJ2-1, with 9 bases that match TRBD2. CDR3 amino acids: CATSDLAGGPNEQFF. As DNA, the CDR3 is TGTGCCACCAGTGATTTGGCGGGGGGGCCCAATGAGCAGTTCTTC.